This TCR beta chain comes out of a study of CD8 T cells in ankylosing spondylitis. This clonotype appeared many times. MiXCR, applied by TCRdb to the 5' RACE reads, yields one record per CDR3 protein. This sample yields under 300,000 distinct CDR3 sequences, of which more than 15% are seen a single time; more than 25% belongs to the top ten. This receptor was obtained from a male donor with ankylosing spondylitis or in good health (not recorded which). The specimen was blood, either unsorted or a sorted T cell fraction (not recorded which).

The CDR3 is CSAKRGEMNTEAFF. The CDR3 DNA follows: TGCAGTGCTAAAAGGGGGGAAATGAACACTGAAGCTTTCTTT. The rearrangement uses TRBV20-1 and TRBJ1-1, with D perhaps matching TRBD1 (6 bases). V lost 4 bases and J 0 bases, leaving 12 bases between the germline ends. Germline CDR1 DFQATT, CDR2 SNEGSKA (reference sequence). This CDR3 region has 14 residues.